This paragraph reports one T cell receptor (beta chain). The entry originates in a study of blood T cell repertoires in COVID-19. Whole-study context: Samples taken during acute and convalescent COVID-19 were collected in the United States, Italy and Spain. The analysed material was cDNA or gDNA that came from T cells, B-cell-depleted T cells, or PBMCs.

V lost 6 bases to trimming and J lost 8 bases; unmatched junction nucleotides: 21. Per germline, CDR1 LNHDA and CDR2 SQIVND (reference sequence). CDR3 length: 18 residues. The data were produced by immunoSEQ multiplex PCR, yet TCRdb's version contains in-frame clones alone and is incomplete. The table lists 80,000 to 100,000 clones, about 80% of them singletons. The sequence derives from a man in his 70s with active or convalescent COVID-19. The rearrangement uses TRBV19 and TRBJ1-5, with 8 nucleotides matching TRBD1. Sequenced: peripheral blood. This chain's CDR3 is CASSPQGRGLGSGEPQHF. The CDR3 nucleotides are TGTGCCAGTAGCCCCCAGGGCAGGGGGCTTGGTAGTGGTGAGCCCCAGCATTTT.